These 26 T cell receptor beta chains were all obtained from the same sample, sequenced in a study of blood T cell repertoires in COVID-19. Repertoires were generated with immunoSEQ multiplex PCR, while TCRdb's copy carries only in-frame clones and drops some. The data show about 270,000 clones, with 88% seen just once and roughly 4% held by the top ten. Sequences were obtained from peripheral blood. Receptor source: a man in his 60s who had recovered from COVID-19.

The J gene is TRBJ2-1, the V gene TRBV9; 8 bases agree with TRBD2. The ends lost 3 bases at V and 4 bases at J; junction bases unmatched: 9. Germline V gives CDR1 SGDLS, CDR2 YYNGEE. CDR3 length: 16 amino acids. Here the CDR3 DNA reads TGTGCCAGCAGCGCCCAAAGTATAGCGGGGTACAATGAGCAGTTCTTC. Translated, it gives CASSAQSIAGYNEQFF.

The chain has TRBV18 and TRBJ2-5; 10 nucleotides line up with TRBD1. Germline assignment: CDR1 KGHSH and CDR2 LQKENI. The CDR3 runs 16 residues. V shed 3 bases and J 5 bases; nucleotides not matched to a gene: 9. CDR3 sequence (DNA): TGTGCCAGCTCACCTTCCCGACAGGGGGCAGGGGAGACCCAGTACTTC. Residues: CASSPSRQGAGETQYF.

The V and J genes are TRBV9 and TRBJ1-3; D unclear. CDR3 length: 15 residues. Trimming cost V 0 bases and J 0 bases, with 7 bases left between them. From germline, CDR1 is SGDLS and CDR2 YYNGEE. CDR3 loop: CASSVDLISGNTIYF. The CDR3 DNA reads as TGTGCCAGCAGCGTAGACTTGATCTCTGGAAACACCATATATTTT.

This clone showed up just once. This chain joins TRBV4-1 and TRBJ1-5; TRBD1 agrees at 9 bases. V dropped 5 bases and J dropped 2; count of bases not matched to a gene: 7. The CDR3 spans 16 residues. Germline V gene lookup returns CDR1 MGHRA and CDR2 YSYEKL. CDR3 sequence reads: CASSSQGALGNQPQHF. The CDR3 DNA reads TGCGCCAGCAGCTCACAGGGGGCCTTGGGCAATCAGCCCCAGCATTTT.

The chain has TRBV5-4 and TRBJ2-1, with 12 bases identical to TRBD2. V dropped 3 bases and J dropped 8; count of bases not matched to a gene: 12. The germline CDR1 and CDR2 sequences are SGHNT and YYREEE (reference sequence). CDR3 length equals 17 residues. The CDR3 reads CASSSGPPSGGVHEQFF. The CDR3 DNA follows: TGTGCCAGCAGCTCGGGACCCCCTAGCGGGGGGGTCCATGAGCAGTTCTTC.

This chain uses TRBV5-6 with TRBJ1-6, with TRBD1 matching 7 bases. Germline V gene data show CDR1 as SGHDT and CDR2 as YYEEEE. The CDR3 is 14 amino acids. Trimming at V came to 3 bases and at J to 6 bases, leaving 3 bases not matched to a gene. The CDR3 reads CASSWGQTNSPLHF. The DNA for the CDR3 is TGTGCCAGCAGCTGGGGACAGACTAATTCACCCCTCCACTTT.

The rearrangement links TRBV5-1 to TRBJ2-3; 12 nucleotides align to TRBD1. J was trimmed by 11 bases and V by 3 bases; bases with no gene match: 13. Germline V gene data show CDR1 as SGHRS and CDR2 as YFSETQ. There are 16 residues in the CDR3. This CDR3 reads CASSSKWDRGQVRQYF. The CDR3 nucleotides are TGCGCCAGCAGCTCTAAATGGGACAGGGGGCAGGTAAGGCAGTATTTT.

The rearrangement links TRBV9 to TRBJ1-2, with D maybe TRBD1 (6 bases). CDR3 length equals 16 residues. Germline assignment: CDR1 SGDLS and CDR2 YYNGEE. Trimming pared 0 bases from V and 2 bases from J, leaving 14 bases between. The CDR3 DNA reads as TGTGCCAGCAGCGTAGCTTTGGGGGCAGGGAACTATGGCTACACCTTC. It specifies CASSVALGAGNYGYTF.

V gene TRBV25-1 combines with J gene TRBJ2-7; TRBD2 aligns across 9 bases. Trimming at V came to 0 bases and at J to 4 bases, leaving 4 bases not matched to a gene. CDR1 is MGHDK, CDR2 SYGVNS, per germline. The CDR3 is made up of 15 amino acids. The CDR3 DNA follows: TGTGCCAGCAGTGAATACGGAAGCGGGGGGTACGAGCAGTACTTC. Translation gives CASSEYGSGGYEQYF.

This sequence joins TRBV10-3 and TRBJ1-1, with D uncertain. The CDR3 spans 14 residues. The germline V gene has CDR1 ENHRY and CDR2 SYGVKD. Trimming left V 3 bases short and J 4 bases short, with 12 bases between. The CDR3 nucleotides read TGTGCCATCAGTGAAGTGGCGGTCCTCACTGAAGCTTTCTTT. Its protein is CAISEVAVLTEAFF.

CDR3 coding DNA: TGTGCCAGCTCACCACCCGCCCTAGCGGGGGGGCCTGTGACAGATACGCAGTATTTT. Translating gives CASSPPALAGGPVTDTQYF. The V call is TRBV18, the J call TRBJ2-3; 12 nucleotides line up with TRBD2. CDR1 and CDR2 from the germline V gene are KGHSH and LQKENI. J was trimmed by 3 bases and V by 0 bases; bases with no gene match: 10. The CDR3 spans 19 residues.

About this clone itself: The junction departs from the called germline gene at one end, perhaps through a read error. The V and J genes are TRBV3-1 (or the pseudogene TRBV3-2) and TRBJ1-2; TRBD1 is a possible D gene (5 bases). Looked up from germline, CDR1 is LGHDT and CDR2 is YNNKEL (reference sequence). This CDR3 is 17 amino acids long. The CDR3 nucleotides are TGTGCCAGCAGCCAAGAGAACGCGGGACGGGGGAACTCTGGCTACACCTTC. Its protein is CASSQENAGRGNSGYTF.

This clone was seen more than once but under ten times. This chain links TRBV7-8 with TRBJ1-5; D possibly corresponds to TRBD1 (6 bases). Germline loops: CDR1 SGHVS, CDR2 FQNEAQ. The V and J ends lost 2 bases and 3 bases respectively, with 14 bases between them. The length of the CDR3 is 16 residues. The CDR3 protein is CASSLLGGQVNQPQHF. The CDR3 DNA reads as TGTGCCAGCAGCTTATTGGGGGGGCAGGTCAATCAGCCCCAGCATTTT.

This chain joins TRBV12-3 or TRBV12-4 and TRBJ1-1; D is undetermined. V lost 6 bases, J lost 6 bases, and 14 bases lay in between. This CDR3 contains 13 residues. CDR3 DNA: TGTGCCAGCAGGGGAGAAGGGCTGCCTGAAGCTTTCTTT. Residues: CASRGEGLPEAFF.

The V call is TRBV9, the J call TRBJ2-3, with 11 bases fitting TRBD2. Germline lookup yields CDR1 SGDLS and CDR2 YYNGEE. This CDR3 contains 17 residues. Losses at the gene ends were 8 bases for V and 1 base for J; bases not matched to a gene: 12. The DNA for the CDR3 is TGTGCCAGTATGCCTACTAGCGGGGGACCGGGCACAGATACGCAGTATTTT. Its translation: CASMPTSGGPGTDTQYF.

This chain connects TRBV4-2 to TRBJ1-6; D is perhaps TRBD1 (6 bases). The CDR3 runs 15 residues. Trimming removed 0 bases at V and 6 bases at J, with 9 bases between. Germline V gene sequence: CDR1 LGHNA, CDR2 YNFKEQ. The CDR3 protein is CASSQDVRGNSPLHF. CDR3 bases: TGTGCCAGCAGCCAAGATGTCAGGGGTAATTCACCCCTCCACTTT.

V and J are TRBV20-1 and TRBJ1-1; D is unclear. The CDR3 sequence is 11 residues long. Germline V gene sequence: CDR1 DFQATT, CDR2 SNEGSKA (reference sequence). Trimming left V 3 bases short and J 3 bases short, with 5 bases between. CDR3 DNA: TGCAGTGCTAGTTGGCACACTGAAGCTTTCTTT. Its protein is CSASWHTEAFF.

The chain carries TRBV5-4 and TRBJ2-5; TRBD1 agrees at 9 bases. The length of the CDR3 is 16 residues. Per germline, CDR1 SGHNT and CDR2 YYREEE (reference sequence). The J segment lost 4 bases and the V segment lost 4 bases, leaving 11 bases of the junction unmatched. The CDR3 loop is CASSTPAGTGLETQYF. For the CDR3, the DNA is TGTGCCAGCAGCACGCCGGCGGGGACAGGGTTAGAGACCCAGTACTTC.

This chain uses TRBV4-1 with TRBJ2-5; D is unresolved. Deletions cut 4 bases from V and 5 bases from J, with 8 bases between. The CDR3 length is 12 residues. Germline values: CDR1 MGHRA, CDR2 YSYEKL. CDR3 sequence reads: CASSLSPETQYF. CDR3 coding DNA: TGCGCCAGCAGCCTTTCCCCGGAGACCCAGTACTTC.

This clone came up many times. The chain is built from TRBV18 and TRBJ1-6; a weak D match, TRBD1 (6 bases). This CDR3 region has 14 residues. Trimming removed 1 base at V and 10 bases at J, with 11 bases between. The germline V gene encodes CDR1 KGHSH and CDR2 LQKENI. CDR3 residues: CASSPQGVGSPLHF. The DNA for the CDR3 is TGTGCCAGCTCACCACAGGGGGTTGGGTCACCCCTCCACTTT.

The chain combines TRBV7-3 with TRBJ2-4; 10 nucleotides align to TRBD1. This CDR3 is 16 amino acids long. The germline V gene has CDR1 SGHTA and CDR2 FQGTGA. Unmatched junction bases numbered 7, after V lost 5 bases and J lost 3 bases. This CDR3 is CASSARQGAGKNIQYF. The CDR3 nucleotides read TGTGCCAGCAGCGCCAGACAGGGGGCCGGCAAAAACATTCAGTACTTC.

This clone has a handful of counts. The chain couples TRBV21-1 to TRBJ2-7; the D call of TRBD2 is as the table states it, not checked on the DNA. TRBV21-1 is designated a pseudogene. The CDR3 is 11 amino acids. The CDR3 here is CASFCTYEQYF. CDR3 DNA sequence: TGTGCCAGCTTTTGTACCTACGAGCAGTACTTC.

The gene calls are TRBV6-4 and TRBJ2-3, with D possibly being TRBD2 (5 bases). This CDR3 is built from 11 residues. Germline CDR1 reads MRHNA; CDR2 reads SNTAGT. With 8 bases removed from V and 10 bases from J, the gap between germline ends came to 13 bases. The CDR3, as DNA: TGTGCCAGCGGTTCACTAGAGGCGCAGTATTTT. It is translated as CASGSLEAQYF.

The chain has TRBV5-6 and TRBJ1-3, with no clear D. The germline V and J ends were trimmed by 3 bases and 0 bases, with 13 bases remaining between them. Looked up from germline, CDR1 is SGHDT and CDR2 is YYEEEE. This CDR3 contains 16 residues. DNA of the CDR3: TGTGCCAGCAGCTCGGGGTTGGGCGTCTCTGGAAACACCATATATTTT. It is translated as CASSSGLGVSGNTIYF.

The chain carries TRBV9 and TRBJ2-3; no firm D call. The V gene lost 4 bases and the J gene lost 1 base, with 19 bases spanning the gap. From germline, CDR1 is SGDLS and CDR2 YYNGEE. CDR3 size: 17 residues. CDR3 in amino acids: CASSSPRGSKRTDTQYF. Written as DNA, the CDR3 is TGTGCCAGCAGCTCCCCCCGCGGAAGCAAACGCACAGATACGCAGTATTTT.

Only one count was recorded for this clone. J is TRBJ1-6 and V is TRBV18; 8 bases agree with TRBD1. This CDR3 has 17 amino acids. CDR1 is KGHSH and CDR2 is LQKENI in the germline V gene. The V segment lost 2 bases and the J segment 0 bases; nucleotides outside the gene matches: 3. The CDR3 nucleotides read TGTGCCAGCTCACCAACAGGGGGTAGCTCCTATAATTCACCCCTCCACTTT. It encodes CASSPTGGSSYNSPLHF.